This TCR beta chain was recovered during a study of shared clonotypes between healthy human individuals. The germline V and J ends were trimmed by 6 bases and 7 bases, with 22 bases remaining between them. This CDR3 contains 15 residues. Looked up from germline, CDR1 is MNHEY and CDR2 is SVGAGI. Original processing notes: From ImmunoSEQ came sequences covering only the junction and carrying no quality scores, so filtering differed. Method: immunoSEQ multiplex PCR; TCRdb's copy keeps in-frame clones and lacks some. V, J and clone size are taken as reported in that table, and D and trimming were inferred from the DNA itself. Found here are some 2,100,000 clones, around 95% of them singletons; the top ten hold around 0.13%. This clone came up once.

The genes are TRBV6-5 and TRBJ2-7, with D possibly being TRBD2 (6 bases). The TCR was taken from a man between 18 and 29 years old in good health. Sequences were obtained from naive CD4+ T cells sorted from blood. The sample's subset: CD45RA+ positively selected. This CDR3 reads CASSGGGGRLGEQYF. In DNA, the CDR3 is TGTGCCAGCAGCGGAGGAGGAGGGAGACTTGGAGAGCAGTACTTC.